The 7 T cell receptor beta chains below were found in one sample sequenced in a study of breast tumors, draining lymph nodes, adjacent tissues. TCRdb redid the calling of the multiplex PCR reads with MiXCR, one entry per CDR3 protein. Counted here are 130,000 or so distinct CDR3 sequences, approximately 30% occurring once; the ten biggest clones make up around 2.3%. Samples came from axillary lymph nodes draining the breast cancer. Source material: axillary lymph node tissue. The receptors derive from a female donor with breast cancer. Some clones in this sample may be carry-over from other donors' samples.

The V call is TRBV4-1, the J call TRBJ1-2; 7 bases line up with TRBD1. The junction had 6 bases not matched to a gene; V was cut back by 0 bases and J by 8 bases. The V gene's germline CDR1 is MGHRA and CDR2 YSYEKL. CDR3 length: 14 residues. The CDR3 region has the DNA TGCGCCAGCAGCCAAGAGGGAGACAGGGTGGGCTACACCTTC. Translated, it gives CASSQEGDRVGYTF.

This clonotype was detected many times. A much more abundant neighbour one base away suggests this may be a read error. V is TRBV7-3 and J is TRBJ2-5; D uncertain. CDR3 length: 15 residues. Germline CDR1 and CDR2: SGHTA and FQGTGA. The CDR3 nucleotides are TGTGCCAGCAGCTTAATCGGGTCCGTCCAAGAGACCCAGCACTTC. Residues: CASSLIGSVQETQHF. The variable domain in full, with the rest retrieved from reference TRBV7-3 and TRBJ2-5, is GAGVSQTPSNKVTEKGKYVELRCDPISGHTALYWYRQSLGQGPEFLIYFQGTGAADDSGLPNDRFFAVRPEGSVSTLKIQRTERGDSAVYLCASSLIGSVQETQHFGPGTRLLVL.

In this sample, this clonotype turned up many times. CDR3 amino acids: CASSLRGHGTGKLFF. DNA for the CDR3: TGTGCCAGCAGCTTGAGAGGCCACGGGACAGGTAAACTGTTTTTT. The chain combines TRBV5-6 with TRBJ1-4; 8 nucleotides line up with TRBD1. Germline values: CDR1 SGHDT, CDR2 YYEEEE. Trimming removed 1 base from V and 11 bases from J; junction bases left unmatched: 10. This CDR3 region has 15 residues.

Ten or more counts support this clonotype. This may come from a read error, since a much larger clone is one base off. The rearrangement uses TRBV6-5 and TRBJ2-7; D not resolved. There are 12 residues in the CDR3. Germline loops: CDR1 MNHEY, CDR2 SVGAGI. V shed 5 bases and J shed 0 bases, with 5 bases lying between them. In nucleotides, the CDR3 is TGTGCCAGCAGTCACAACTCCTACGAGCAGTACTTC. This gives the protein CASSHNSYEQYF.

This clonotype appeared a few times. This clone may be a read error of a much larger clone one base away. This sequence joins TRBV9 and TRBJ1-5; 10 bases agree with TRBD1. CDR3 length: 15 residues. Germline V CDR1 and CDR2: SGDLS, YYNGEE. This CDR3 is CASTKQGTGDQPPHF. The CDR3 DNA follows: TGTGCCAGCACTAAACAGGGGACAGGGGATCAGCCCCCGCATTTT.

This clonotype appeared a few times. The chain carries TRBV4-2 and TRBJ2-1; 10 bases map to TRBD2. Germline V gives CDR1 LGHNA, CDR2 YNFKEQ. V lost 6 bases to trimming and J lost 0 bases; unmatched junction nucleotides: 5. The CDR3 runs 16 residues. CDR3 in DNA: TGTGCCAGCAGAGGCAAGCGGGGGGGCTCCTACAATGAGCAGTTCTTC. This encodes CASRGKRGGSYNEQFF.

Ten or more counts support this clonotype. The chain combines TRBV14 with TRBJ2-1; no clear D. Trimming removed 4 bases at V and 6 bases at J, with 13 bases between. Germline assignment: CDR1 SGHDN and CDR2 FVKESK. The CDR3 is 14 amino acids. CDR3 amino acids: CASSRRNSRNEQFF. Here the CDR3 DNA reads TGTGCCAGCAGCCGGCGAAACAGTCGCAATGAGCAGTTCTTC.